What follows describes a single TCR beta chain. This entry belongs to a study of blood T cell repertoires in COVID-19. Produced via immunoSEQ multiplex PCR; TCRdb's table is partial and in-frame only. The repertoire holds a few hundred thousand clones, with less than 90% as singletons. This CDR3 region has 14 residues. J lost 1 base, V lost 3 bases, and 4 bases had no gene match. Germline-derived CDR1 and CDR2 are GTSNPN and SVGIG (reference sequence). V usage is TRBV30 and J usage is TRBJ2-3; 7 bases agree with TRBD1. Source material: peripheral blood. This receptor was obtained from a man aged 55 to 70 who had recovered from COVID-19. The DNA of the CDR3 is TGTGCCTGGAGACACGACAGGGGCACAGATACGCAGTATTTT. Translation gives CAWRHDRGTDTQYF.